This entry lists 8 T cell receptor beta chains sequenced from one sample in a study of glioma-infiltrating T cells. Using RNA template, CDR3s of TCR alpha and beta were amplified with iRepertoire arm-PCR. MiXCR, run by TCRdb on the multiplex PCR reads, gives a single entry per CDR3 protein. The table includes over 120,000 distinct CDR3 sequences, approximately 40% detected once. The sequenced material came from glioma tissue, nonneoplastic brain tissue, or PBMCs (not recorded which). The origin of the receptors is a human donor with low-grade glioma or glioblastoma, undergoing nonglioma brain surgery, or in good health (not recorded which).

This clonotype was seen more than once but under ten times. This chain joins TRBV15 and TRBJ1-1; D remains unclear. Germline-derived CDR1 and CDR2 are LNHNV and YYDKDF (reference sequence). This CDR3 has 14 residues. Trimming took 1 base from V and 3 from J, leaving 9 bases between them. The CDR3 sequence: CATSRGGAYTEAFF. The CDR3 DNA sequence: TGTGCCACCAGCAGAGGGGGAGCGTACACTGAAGCTTTCTTT.

The chain combines TRBV20-1 with TRBJ1-1; D not certain. The ends were cut back, 1 base at V and 10 bases at J, with 16 bases in the middle. Germline assignment: CDR1 DFQATT and CDR2 SNEGSKA (reference sequence). CDR3 length equals 13 residues. CDR3 sequence (DNA): TGCAGTGCTAGAGTCGGACGCGCATATTTAGCTTTCTTT. Amino acid sequence: CSARVGRAYLAFF.

The gene calls are TRBV6-2 or TRBV6-3 and TRBJ1-5; possibly TRBD1 for D (5 bases). V dropped 4 bases and J dropped 1 base, with 17 bases sitting between them. The CDR3 contains 17 residues. Per germline, CDR1 MNHEY and CDR2 SVGEGT. CDR3 protein: CASSSKIPGPSNQPQHF. CDR3 DNA sequence: TGTGCCAGCAGTTCAAAGATCCCGGGGCCGAGCAATCAGCCCCAGCATTTT.

This clonotype was seen ten or more times. The CDR3 protein is CASSYRTRSGNEQFF. The CDR3 nucleotides are TGTGCCAGCAGTTACCGGACTAGATCGGGAAATGAGCAGTTCTTC. The V call is TRBV6-6, the J call TRBJ2-1, with 7 nucleotides matching TRBD2. The CDR3 totals 15 residues. V dropped 2 bases and J dropped 7; count of bases not matched to a gene: 8. Germline V gene sequence: CDR1 MNHNY, CDR2 SVGAGI (reference sequence).

There are a few counts of this clonotype. The CDR3 DNA reads TGTGCCATCAGTGAGCGGGCGGACATGAACACTGAAGCTTTCTTT. It is translated as CAISERADMNTEAFF. The chain has TRBV10-3 and TRBJ1-1; D possibly corresponds to TRBD1 (5 bases). Germline-derived CDR1 and CDR2 are ENHRY and SYGVKD. The CDR3 is made up of 15 amino acids. V was cut by 2 bases and J by 0 bases, with 10 bases left in between.

This clonotype was seen a few times. In DNA form, the CDR3 reads TGTGCCAGCAGCCCCTACGGGAGAAGGCAAGAGACCCAGTACTTC. The encoded protein is CASSPYGRRQETQYF. V usage is TRBV6-2 or TRBV6-3 and J usage is TRBJ2-5, with D possibly being TRBD2 (6 bases). Germline CDR1 is MNHEY and CDR2 is SVGEGT. The CDR3 contains 15 residues. V lost 6 bases to trimming and J lost 2 bases, with 16 bases between them.

The chain combines TRBV7-2 with TRBJ2-2; D ambiguous. Trimming took off 1 base at V and 1 base at J, with 4 bases between the two ends. Germline CDR1 SGHTA, CDR2 FQGNSA. The CDR3 contains 14 residues. The CDR3, as DNA: TGTGCCAGCAGCTTAGTCAGGAACACCGGGGAGCTGTTTTTT. Its translation is CASSLVRNTGELFF.

CDR3 sequence (DNA): TGTGCCAGCAGAGAAGAAGGACAGGGAGGCAATCAGCCCCAGCATTTT. This sequence encodes CASREEGQGGNQPQHF. This chain links TRBV6-2 or TRBV6-3 with TRBJ1-5; 8 positions agree with TRBD1. Germline-derived CDR1 and CDR2 are MNHEY and SVGEGT. Trimming cost V 6 bases and J 2 bases; bases outside gene matches: 9. CDR3 size: 16 residues.